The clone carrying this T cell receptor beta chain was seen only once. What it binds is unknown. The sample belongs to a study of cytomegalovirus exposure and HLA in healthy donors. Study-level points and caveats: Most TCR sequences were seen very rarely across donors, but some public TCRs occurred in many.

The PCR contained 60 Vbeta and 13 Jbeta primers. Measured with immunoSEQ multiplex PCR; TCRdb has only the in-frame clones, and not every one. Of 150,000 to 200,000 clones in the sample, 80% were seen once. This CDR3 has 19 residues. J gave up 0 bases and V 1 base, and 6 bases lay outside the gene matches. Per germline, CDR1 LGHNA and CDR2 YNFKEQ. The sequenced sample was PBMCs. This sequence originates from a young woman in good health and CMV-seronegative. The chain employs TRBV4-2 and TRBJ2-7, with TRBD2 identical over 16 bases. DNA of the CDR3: TGTGCCAGCAGCCAAGGGACGGGACTAGCGGGGGGGAGCTCCTACGAGCAGTACTTC. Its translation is CASSQGTGLAGGSSYEQYF.